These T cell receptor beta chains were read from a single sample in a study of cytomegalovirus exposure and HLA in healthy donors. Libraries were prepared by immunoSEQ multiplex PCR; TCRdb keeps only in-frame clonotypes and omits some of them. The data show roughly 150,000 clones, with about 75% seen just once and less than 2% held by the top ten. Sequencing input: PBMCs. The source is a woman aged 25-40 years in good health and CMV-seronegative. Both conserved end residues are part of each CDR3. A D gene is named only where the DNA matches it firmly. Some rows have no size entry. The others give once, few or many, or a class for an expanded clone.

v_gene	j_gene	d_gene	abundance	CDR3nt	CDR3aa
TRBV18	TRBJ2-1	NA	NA	TGTGCCAGCTCACCTACAGGAGAAGAGCAGTTCTTC	CASSPTGEEQFF
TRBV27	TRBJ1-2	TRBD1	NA	TGTGCCAGCAGTTTCTCGACAGGGGGCATGGGTGGCTACACCTTC	CASSFSTGGMGGYTF
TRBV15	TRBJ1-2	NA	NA	TGTGCCACCAGCACCCGCCCATCACGGGGCTATGGCTACACCTTC	CATSTRPSRGYGYTF
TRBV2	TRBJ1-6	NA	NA	TGTGCCAGCACGCGATACGACAAGATTAATTCACCCCTCCACTTT	CASTRYDKINSPLHF
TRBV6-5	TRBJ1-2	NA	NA	TGTGCCACCTCCCGGGGGTCTAACTATGGCTACACCTTC	CATSRGSNYGYTF
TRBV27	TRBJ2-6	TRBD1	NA	TGTGCCAGCAGTTTAGACAGGGGTCAGTCTGGGGCCAACGTCCTGACTTTC	CASSLDRGQSGANVLTF
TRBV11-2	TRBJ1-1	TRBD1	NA	TGTGCCAGCAGCTTAGATTCGACAGGGAGCCAAGCTTTCTTT	CASSLDSTGSQAFF
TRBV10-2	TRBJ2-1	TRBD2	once	TGCGCCAGCAGGTCCAGCGGGAACGCTAATGAGCAGTTCTTC	CASRSSGNANEQFF
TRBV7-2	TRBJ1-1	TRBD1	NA	TGTGCCAGCAGCTCAACAGGGGGGTGGGCTGAAGCTTTCTTT	CASSSTGGWAEAFF
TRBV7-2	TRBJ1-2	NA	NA	TGTGCCAGCAGCTGGGAGACAGGCTATGGCTACACCTTC	CASSWETGYGYTF
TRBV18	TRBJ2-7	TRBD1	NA	TGTGCCAGCTCACCAGTTATGGGACAGGGGAACGAGCAGTACTTC	CASSPVMGQGNEQYF
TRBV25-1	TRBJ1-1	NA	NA	TGTGCCAGCAGTGAATCTGGTACAGGGATGAACACTGAAGCTTTCTTT	CASSESGTGMNTEAFF
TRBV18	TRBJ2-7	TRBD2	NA	TGTGCCAGCTCACCCCCCTCCAGCGGGGGCTACGAGCAGTACTTC	CASSPPSSGGYEQYF
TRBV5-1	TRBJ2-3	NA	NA	TGCGCCAGCAGTCGACTCGTGGACACAGATACGCAGTATTTT	CASSRLVDTDTQYF
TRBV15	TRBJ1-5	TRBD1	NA	TGTGCCACCAGCTCCTCAGGACAGGGCAATCAGCCCCAGCATTTT	CATSSSGQGNQPQHF
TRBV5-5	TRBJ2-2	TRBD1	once	TGTGCCAGCAGCTGGACAGGGGAGAACACCGGGGAGCTGTTTTTT	CASSWTGENTGELFF
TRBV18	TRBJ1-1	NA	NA	TGTGCCAGCTCACCTCAAGCGAACACTGAAGCTTTCTTT	CASSPQANTEAFF
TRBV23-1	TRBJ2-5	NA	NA	TGCGCCAGACTCGCGCCCGGGTGGGAGACCCAGTACTTC	CARLAPGWETQYF
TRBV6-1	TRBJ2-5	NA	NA	TGTGCCAGCAGTGAAGGGGACACTCAAGAGACCCAGTACTTC	CASSEGDTQETQYF
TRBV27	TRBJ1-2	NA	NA	TGTGCCAGCAGTGAACAGGGTAACTATGGCTACACCTTC	CASSEQGNYGYTF
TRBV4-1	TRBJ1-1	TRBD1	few	TGCGCCAGCAGCCGGGACAGGGGGACTGAAGCTTTCTTT	CASSRDRGTEAFF
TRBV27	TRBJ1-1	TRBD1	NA	TGTGCCAGCAGTTCCCCAGGGGGTAACACTGAAGCTTTCTTT	CASSSPGGNTEAFF
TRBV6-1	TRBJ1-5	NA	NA	TGTGCCAGCATAGGACAGTACAATCAGCCCCAGCATTTT	CASIGQYNQPQHF
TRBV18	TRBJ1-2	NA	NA	TGTGCCAGCTCACCCCCCCTCCAGGGGAGTGCTGACTATGGCTACACCTTC	CASSPPLQGSADYGYTF
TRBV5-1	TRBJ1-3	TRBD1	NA	TGCGCCAGCAGCTTGCTGACAGGGGGTCGGAACACCATATATTTT	CASSLLTGGRNTIYF
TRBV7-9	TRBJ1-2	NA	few	TGTGCCAGCAGCGCGTCCCCTGGCTACACCTTC	CASSASPGYTF
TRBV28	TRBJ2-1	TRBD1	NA	TGTGCCAGCATCGGGGACAGGTACAATGAGCAGTTCTTC	CASIGDRYNEQFF
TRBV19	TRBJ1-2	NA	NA	TGTGCCAGTAGTACATCCCTGACTGAGACTAACTATGGCTACACCTTC	CASSTSLTETNYGYTF
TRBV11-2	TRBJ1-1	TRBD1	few	TGTGCCAGCAGCTTAGACAGGGGGAGGACTGAAGCTTTCTTT	CASSLDRGRTEAFF
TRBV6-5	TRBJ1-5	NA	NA	TGTGCCAGCAGGAGGGTAAGCAATCAGCCCCAGCATTTT	CASRRVSNQPQHF
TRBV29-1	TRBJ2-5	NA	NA	TGCAGCGTTGGAGGGCGGTCAGAGACCCAGTACTTC	CSVGGRSETQYF
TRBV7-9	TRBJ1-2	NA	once	TGTGCCAGCAGGCCTGATGTGGGAGCTTCCTATGGCTACACCTTC	CASRPDVGASYGYTF
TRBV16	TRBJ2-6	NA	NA	TGTGCCAGCAGCCAGTCCGAGGCTGGGGCCAACGTCCTGACTTTC	CASSQSEAGANVLTF
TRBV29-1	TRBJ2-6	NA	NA	TGCAGCGCCCAAGGTAGGGGCTCTGGGGCCAACGTCCTGACTTTC	CSAQGRGSGANVLTF
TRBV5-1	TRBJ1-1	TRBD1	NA	TGCGCCAGCAGCTTTACCGAGGCTGGACAGGGGGCTGAAGCTTTCTTT	CASSFTEAGQGAEAFF
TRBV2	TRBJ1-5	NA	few	TGTGCCAGCAGCGCAGACATATACGGACAGCCCCAGCATTTT	CASSADIYGQPQHF
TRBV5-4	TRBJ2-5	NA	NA	TGTGCCAGCAGCCGTCGGGACACCTTCCAAGAGACCCAGTACTTC	CASSRRDTFQETQYF
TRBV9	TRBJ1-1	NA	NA	TGTGCCAGCAGCGTAGCTGACACCTCGTGGACTGAAGCTTTCTTT	CASSVADTSWTEAFF
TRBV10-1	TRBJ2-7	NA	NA	TGCGCCAGCAGTGAGAGGTCAGGGTTCGACGAGCAGTACTTC	CASSERSGFDEQYF
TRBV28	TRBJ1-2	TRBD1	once	TGTGCCAGCAGTTCCGCCCTTGGAGGGGGCTCCTATGGCTACACCTTC	CASSSALGGGSYGYTF
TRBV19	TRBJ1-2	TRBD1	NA	TGTGCCAGTAGCATGGACAGGGGAGATGGCTACACCTTC	CASSMDRGDGYTF
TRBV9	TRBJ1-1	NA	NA	TGTGCCAGCAGCGTAGGAGGTCGTATAGAGAACACTGAAGCTTTCTTT	CASSVGGRIENTEAFF
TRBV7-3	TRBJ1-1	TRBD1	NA	TGTGCCAGCAGCCACCTCGCCGGGACAGGGGGATATTATACTGAAGCTTTCTTT	CASSHLAGTGGYYTEAFF
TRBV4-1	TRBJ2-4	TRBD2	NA	TGCGCCAGCAGCCAAAGTACGGGGGGAGCCCAGATTGGAAACATTCAGTACTTC	CASSQSTGGAQIGNIQYF
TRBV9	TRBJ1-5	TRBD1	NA	TGTGCCAGCAGCGTTGGGGACAGCCATCAGCCCCAGCATTTT	CASSVGDSHQPQHF
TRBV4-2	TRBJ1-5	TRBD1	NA	TGTGCCAGCAGCCAAGAGGGACAGGGACACAATCAGCCCCAGCATTTT	CASSQEGQGHNQPQHF
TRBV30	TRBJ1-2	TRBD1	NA	TGTGCCTGGACTACAGGGGGCCTCAGCGGCTACACCTTC	CAWTTGGLSGYTF
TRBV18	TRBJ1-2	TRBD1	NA	TGTGCCAGCTCGGGAGCGAGGGGGCAAGTAACTAACTATGGCTACACCTTC	CASSGARGQVTNYGYTF
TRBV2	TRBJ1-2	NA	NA	TGTGCCAGCAGTGAAGCGACCGGGGTACTCTATGGCTACACCTTC	CASSEATGVLYGYTF
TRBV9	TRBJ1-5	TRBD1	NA	TGTGCCAGCAGCGCCGACAGGGGGCCGCCCCAGCATTTT	CASSADRGPPQHF
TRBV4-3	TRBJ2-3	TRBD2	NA	TGCGCCAGCAGCCAAGATGTCCGGCTAGCGGGGGGCACAGATACGCAGTATTTT	CASSQDVRLAGGTDTQYF
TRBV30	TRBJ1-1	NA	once	TGTGCCTGGAGTTACGGGACATCGGTCGGGGCTTTCTTT	CAWSYGTSVGAFF
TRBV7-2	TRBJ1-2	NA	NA	TGTGCCAGCAGCTACCAGCCGGGATCAAACTATGGCTACACCTTC	CASSYQPGSNYGYTF
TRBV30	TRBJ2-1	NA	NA	TGTGCCTGGAGTGTACTGGGACTCCAAGAACACAATGAGCAGTTCTTC	CAWSVLGLQEHNEQFF
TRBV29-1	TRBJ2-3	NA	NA	TGCAGCTTCCGACCGGGAGCCGCTAGCACAGATACGCAGTATTTT	CSFRPGAASTDTQYF